The rows below give T cell receptor beta chains drawn from one sample of a study of T cell responses to AZD1222 COVID-19 vaccine. Profiled with immunoSEQ multiplex PCR; TCRdb holds only in-frame clones, not every one. The sample has over 150,000 clones, 80% to 95% seen once. Here the sequenced sample was peripheral blood, taken on day 0 of AZD1222 vaccination. The receptors come from an adult in good health. Each CDR3 is given with its conserved first and last residue. A D gene is named only where the DNA matches it firmly. Some rows have no size entry. The others give once, few or many, or a class for an expanded clone.

cdr3_length	d_call	j_call	clone_size	v_call	cdr3_aa	cdr3_nt
15	TRBD2	TRBJ2-3	once	TRBV7-3	CASSAGLAATDTQYF	TGTGCCAGCAGCGCTGGACTAGCGGCCACAGATACGCAGTATTTT
15	-	TRBJ1-5	-	TRBV10-2	CASSVGGSGNQPQHF	TGCGCCAGCAGTGTGGGGGGAAGCGGCAATCAGCCCCAGCATTTT
13	-	TRBJ2-7	-	TRBV5-4	CASSGGGGYEQYF	TGTGCCAGCAGCGGCGGGGGCGGCTACGAGCAGTACTTC
15	-	TRBJ1-2	-	TRBV6-8	CASSYFPGGNYGYTF	TGTGCCAGCAGTTACTTCCCAGGCGGTAACTATGGCTACACCTTC
15	TRBD1	TRBJ1-4	-	TRBV7-2	CASSRDRGQIEKLFF	TGTGCCAGCAGCCGGGACAGGGGACAAATTGAAAAACTGTTTTTT
15	-	TRBJ1-2	-	TRBV16	CASSQYGQTNYGYTF	TGTGCCAGCAGCCAATACGGTCAGACTAACTATGGCTACACCTTC
16	-	TRBJ1-3	-	TRBV19	CASSMGLHPAGNTIYF	TGTGCCAGTAGTATGGGGCTCCACCCGGCTGGAAACACCATATATTTT
18	TRBD2	TRBJ2-5	-	TRBV10-3	CAISDPRGVGRATETQYF	TGTGCCATCAGTGACCCCCGCGGCGTCGGGAGGGCCACAGAGACCCAGTACTTC
15	-	TRBJ2-7	-	TRBV6-2/TRBV6-3	CASSPWGSGAYEQYF	TGTGCCAGCAGCCCCTGGGGTAGTGGAGCCTACGAGCAGTACTTC
14	-	TRBJ2-7	-	TRBV9	CASSVSAQGYEQYF	TGTGCCAGCAGCGTATCGGCTCAAGGCTACGAGCAGTACTTC
15	TRBD1	TRBJ1-2	-	TRBV20-1	CSASSRGVVLGGYTF	TGCAGTGCTAGTAGCAGGGGGGTGGTTCTGGGTGGCTACACCTTC
16	-	TRBJ2-2	-	TRBV7-3	CASSPSPGRDTGELFF	TGTGCCAGCAGCCCTTCTCCCGGCAGGGACACCGGGGAGCTGTTTTTT
15	-	TRBJ1-1	once	TRBV7-3	CASSLSRGLNTEAFF	TGTGCCAGCAGCTTATCGCGGGGGCTAAACACTGAAGCTTTCTTT
13	-	TRBJ1-6	-	TRBV19	CASAGQGVSPLHF	TGTGCCAGTGCCGGGCAGGGCGTTTCACCCCTCCACTTT
16	-	TRBJ1-1	-	TRBV5-1	CASSLGWGREATEAFF	TGCGCCAGCAGCTTGGGTTGGGGCAGGGAGGCCACTGAAGCTTTCTTT
15	-	TRBJ2-1	once	TRBV2	CASSLYGRGVNEQFF	TGTGCCAGCAGTCTGTACGGCAGGGGCGTCAATGAGCAGTTCTTC
14	-	TRBJ1-3	-	TRBV7-2	CASSHLIAGNTIYF	TGTGCCAGCAGTCATTTGATAGCCGGAAACACCATATATTTT
15	-	TRBJ1-1	-	TRBV4-3	CASSPEFAGTRKAFF	TGCGCCAGCAGCCCAGAGTTCGCCGGGACCCGAAAAGCTTTCTTT
14	-	TRBJ2-7	-	TRBV27	CASSLAGTNYEQYF	TGTGCCAGCAGTTTGGCAGGGACCAACTACGAGCAGTACTTC
15	-	TRBJ1-4	-	TRBV7-2	CASSSDQGTNEKLFF	TGTGCCAGCAGCTCAGATCAGGGAACAAATGAAAAACTGTTTTTT
13	-	TRBJ2-1	-	TRBV7-2	CASSPQMYNEQFF	TGTGCCAGCAGCCCCCAGATGTACAATGAGCAGTTCTTC
17	TRBD1	TRBJ1-5	-	TRBV18	CASSPRTGDLSNQPQHF	TGTGCCAGCTCACCAAGGACAGGGGACCTTAGCAATCAGCCCCAGCATTTT